Listed here is a single T cell receptor (beta chain). Its cognate antigen is unknown. The germline CDR1 and CDR2 sequences are LNHDA and SQIVND (reference sequence). V was shortened by 3 bases and J by 2 bases, with 11 bases between the two germline ends. The CDR3 consists of 14 residues. This entry comes from a study of OX40 agonist ivuxolimab in advanced cancers. In the study overall: At doses from 0.01 to 10 mg/kg, patients were given intravenous ivuxolimab every 2 weeks. Partial responses were recorded for three patients, including one with hepatocellular carcinoma and two with cutaneous melanoma.

The repertoire was sequenced with immunoSEQ multiplex PCR; TCRdb's copy has only in-frame clones and lacks some. The repertoire holds approximately 70,000 clones, with about 84% as singletons. Whole-study results and caveats: Among the nonresponders, some also had low normalized T-cell clonal expansion. Clonal expansion was seen in CD4+ and CD8+ blood T cells by week 6 at 0.1 to 3.0 mg/kg.

This sample comprised CD4+ or CD8+ T cells sorted from blood, obtained in a trial of the OX40 agonist ivuxolimab. The chain carries TRBV19 and TRBJ2-7; D call uncertain. This TCR derives from an adult with an advanced solid tumor such as melanoma, head and neck, liver or kidney cancer. In nucleotides, the CDR3 is TGTGCCAGTAGTATGGGCAGCCTCCCCTACGAGCAGTACTTC. Residues: CASSMGSLPYEQYF.